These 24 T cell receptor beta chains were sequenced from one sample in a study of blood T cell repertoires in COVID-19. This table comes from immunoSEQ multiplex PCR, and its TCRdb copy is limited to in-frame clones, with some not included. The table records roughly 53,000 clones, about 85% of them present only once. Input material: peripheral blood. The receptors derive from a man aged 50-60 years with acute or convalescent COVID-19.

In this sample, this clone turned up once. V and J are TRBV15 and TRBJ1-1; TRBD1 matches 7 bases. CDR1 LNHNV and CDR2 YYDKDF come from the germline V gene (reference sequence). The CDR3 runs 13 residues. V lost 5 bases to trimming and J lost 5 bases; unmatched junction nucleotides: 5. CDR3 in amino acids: CATSLPGGTEAFF. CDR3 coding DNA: TGTGCCACCAGCTTACCAGGGGGAACTGAAGCTTTCTTT.

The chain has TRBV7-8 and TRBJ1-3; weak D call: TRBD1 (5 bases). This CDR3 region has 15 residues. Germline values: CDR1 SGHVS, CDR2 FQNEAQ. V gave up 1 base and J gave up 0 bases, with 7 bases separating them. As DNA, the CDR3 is TGTGCCAGCAGCTTAGTTCAGGGCTCTGGAAACACCATATATTTT. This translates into CASSLVQGSGNTIYF.

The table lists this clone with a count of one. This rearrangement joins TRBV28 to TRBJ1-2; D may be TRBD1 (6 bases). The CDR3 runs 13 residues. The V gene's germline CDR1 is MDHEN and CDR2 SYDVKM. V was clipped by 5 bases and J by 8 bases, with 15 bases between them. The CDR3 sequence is CASSNRVAGGYTF. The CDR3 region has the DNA TGTGCCAGCAGTAACAGGGTAGCGGGCGGCTACACCTTC.

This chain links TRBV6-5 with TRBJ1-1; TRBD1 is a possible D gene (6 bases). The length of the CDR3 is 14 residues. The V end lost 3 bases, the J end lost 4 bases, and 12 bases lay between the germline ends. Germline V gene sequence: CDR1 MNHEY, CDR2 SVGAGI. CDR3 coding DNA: TGTGCCAGCAGTTATTTGGAACAGGGCACTGAAGCTTTCTTT. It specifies CASSYLEQGTEAFF.

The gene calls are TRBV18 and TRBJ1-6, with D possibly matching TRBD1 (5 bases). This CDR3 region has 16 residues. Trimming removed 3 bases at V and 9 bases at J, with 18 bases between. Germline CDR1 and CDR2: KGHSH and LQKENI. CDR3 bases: TGTGCCAGCTCACCGTCTATGGTAGGGGATAGTTCACCCCTCCACTTT. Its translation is CASSPSMVGDSSPLHF.

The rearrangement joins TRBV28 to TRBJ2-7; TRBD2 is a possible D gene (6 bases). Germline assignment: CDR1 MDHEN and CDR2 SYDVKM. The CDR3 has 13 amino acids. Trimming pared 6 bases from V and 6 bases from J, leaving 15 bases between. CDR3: CASSPGGGAEQYF. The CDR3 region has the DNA TGTGCCAGCAGCCCCGGGGGTGGGGCCGAGCAGTACTTC.

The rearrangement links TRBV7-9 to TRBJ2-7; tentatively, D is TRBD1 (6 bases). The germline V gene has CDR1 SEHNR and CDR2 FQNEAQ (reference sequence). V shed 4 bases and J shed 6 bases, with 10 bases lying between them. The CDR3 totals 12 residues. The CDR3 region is CASSSLGGEQYF. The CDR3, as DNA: TGTGCCAGCAGCTCCCTAGGGGGCGAGCAGTACTTC.

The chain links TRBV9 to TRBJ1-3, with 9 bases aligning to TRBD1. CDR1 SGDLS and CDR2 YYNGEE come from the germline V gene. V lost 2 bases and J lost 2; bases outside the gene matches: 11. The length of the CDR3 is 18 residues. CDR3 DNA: TGTGCCAGCAGCGTTCTGGCGACACAGGGGGCGCCTGGAAACACCATATATTTT. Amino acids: CASSVLATQGAPGNTIYF.

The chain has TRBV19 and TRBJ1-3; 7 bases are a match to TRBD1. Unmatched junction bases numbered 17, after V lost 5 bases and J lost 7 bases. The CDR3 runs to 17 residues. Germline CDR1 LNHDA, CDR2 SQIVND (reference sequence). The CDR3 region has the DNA TGTGCCAGTAGTCAGTACCGCCGTGACAGGGTCTACAACACCATATATTTT. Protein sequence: CASSQYRRDRVYNTIYF.

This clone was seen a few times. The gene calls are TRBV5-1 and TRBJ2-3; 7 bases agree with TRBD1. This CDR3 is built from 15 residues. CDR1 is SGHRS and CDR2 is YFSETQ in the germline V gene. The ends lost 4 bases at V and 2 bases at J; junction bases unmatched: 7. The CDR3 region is CASSTGATNTDTQYF. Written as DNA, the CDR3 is TGCGCCAGCAGCACAGGGGCCACGAACACAGATACGCAGTATTTT.

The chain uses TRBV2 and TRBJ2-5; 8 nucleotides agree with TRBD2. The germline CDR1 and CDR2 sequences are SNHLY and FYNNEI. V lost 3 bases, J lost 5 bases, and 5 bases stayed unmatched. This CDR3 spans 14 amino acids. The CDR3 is CASSESGGGETQYF. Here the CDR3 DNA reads TGTGCCAGCAGTGAGAGCGGGGGTGGGGAGACCCAGTACTTC. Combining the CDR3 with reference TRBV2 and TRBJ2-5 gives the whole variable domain EPEVTQTPSHQVTQMGQEVILRCVPISNHLYFYWYRQILGQKVEFLVSFYNNEISEKSEIFDDQFSVERPDGSNFTLKIRSTKLEDSAMYFCASSESGGGETQYFGPGTRLLVL.

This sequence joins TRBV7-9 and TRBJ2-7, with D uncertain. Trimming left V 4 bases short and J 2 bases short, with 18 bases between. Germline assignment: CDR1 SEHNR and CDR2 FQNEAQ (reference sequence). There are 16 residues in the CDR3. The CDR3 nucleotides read TGTGCCAGCAGCTCTGGTTCCGGATGGCAGGCCTACGAGCAGTACTTC. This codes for CASSSGSGWQAYEQYF.

CDR3 residues: CASDGRQTEQYF. The CDR3 bases are TGTGCCAGCGATGGGAGGCAGACCGAGCAGTACTTC. The rearrangement links TRBV2 to TRBJ2-7; possibly TRBD2 for D (6 bases). Germline assignment: CDR1 SNHLY and CDR2 FYNNEI. The CDR3 is made up of 12 amino acids. The germline V and J ends were trimmed by 8 bases and 6 bases, with 14 bases remaining between them.

As DNA, the CDR3 is TGTGCCAGCAACAAAGGGGACAGCTATAACTATGGCTACACCTTC. Its protein product is CASNKGDSYNYGYTF. The chain carries TRBV5-5 and TRBJ1-2; TRBD1 agrees at 7 bases. The germline gives CDR1 SGHKS, CDR2 YYEKEE (reference sequence). With 6 bases clipped from V and 1 base from J, the junction kept 9 bases outside the gene matches. There are 15 residues in the CDR3.

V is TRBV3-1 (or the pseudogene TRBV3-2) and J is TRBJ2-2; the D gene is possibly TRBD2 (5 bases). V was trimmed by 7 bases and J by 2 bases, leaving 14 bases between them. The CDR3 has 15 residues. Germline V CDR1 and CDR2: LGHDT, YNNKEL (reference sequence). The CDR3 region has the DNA TGTGCCAGCAAAAGACGGTCTAGCAACACCGGGGAGCTGTTTTTT. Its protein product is CASKRRSSNTGELFF.

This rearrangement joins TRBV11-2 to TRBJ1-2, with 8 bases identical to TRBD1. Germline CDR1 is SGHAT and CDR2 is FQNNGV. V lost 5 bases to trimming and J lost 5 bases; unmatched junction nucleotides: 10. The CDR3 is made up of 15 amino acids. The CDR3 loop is CASSPVAGQAYGYTF. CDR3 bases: TGTGCCAGCAGCCCCGTTGCGGGACAGGCTTATGGCTACACCTTC.

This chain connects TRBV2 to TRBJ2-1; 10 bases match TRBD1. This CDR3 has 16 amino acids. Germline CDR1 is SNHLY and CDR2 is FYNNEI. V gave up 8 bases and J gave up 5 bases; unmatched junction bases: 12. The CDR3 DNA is TGTGCCAGCCGAGGGTTAGGGACAGGGGATGACAATGAGCAGTTCTTC. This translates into CASRGLGTGDDNEQFF.

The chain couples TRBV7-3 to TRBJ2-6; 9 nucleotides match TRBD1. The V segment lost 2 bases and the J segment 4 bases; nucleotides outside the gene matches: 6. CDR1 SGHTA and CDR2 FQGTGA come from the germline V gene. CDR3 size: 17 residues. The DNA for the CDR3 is TGTGCCAGCAGCTTATTGGGACAGGGATCCGGGGCCAACGTCCTGACTTTC. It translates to CASSLLGQGSGANVLTF.

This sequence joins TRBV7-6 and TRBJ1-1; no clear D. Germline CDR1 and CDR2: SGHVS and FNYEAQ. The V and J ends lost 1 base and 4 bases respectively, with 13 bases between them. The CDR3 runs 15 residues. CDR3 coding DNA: TGTGCCAGCAGCTTAGGCCGGCGGCCGTTCACTGAAGCTTTCTTT. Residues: CASSLGRRPFTEAFF.

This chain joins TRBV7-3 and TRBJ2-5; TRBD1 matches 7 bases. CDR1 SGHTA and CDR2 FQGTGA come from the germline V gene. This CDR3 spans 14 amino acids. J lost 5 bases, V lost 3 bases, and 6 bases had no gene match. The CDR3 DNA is TGTGCCAGCAGCTTCTCCGACAGGGCTGAGACCCAGTACTTC. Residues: CASSFSDRAETQYF.

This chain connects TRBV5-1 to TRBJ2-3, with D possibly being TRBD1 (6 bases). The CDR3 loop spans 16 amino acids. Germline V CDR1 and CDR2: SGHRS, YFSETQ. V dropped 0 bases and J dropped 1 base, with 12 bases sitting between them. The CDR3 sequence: CASSLDGTPRTDTQYF. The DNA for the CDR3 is TGCGCCAGCAGCTTGGATGGGACACCTCGCACAGATACGCAGTATTTT.

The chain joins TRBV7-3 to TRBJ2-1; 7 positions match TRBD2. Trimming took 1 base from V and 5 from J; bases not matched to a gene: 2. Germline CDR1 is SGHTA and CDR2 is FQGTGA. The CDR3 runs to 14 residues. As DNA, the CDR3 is TGTGCCAGCAGCTTAAGCGGGACTAACAATGAGCAGTTCTTC. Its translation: CASSLSGTNNEQFF.

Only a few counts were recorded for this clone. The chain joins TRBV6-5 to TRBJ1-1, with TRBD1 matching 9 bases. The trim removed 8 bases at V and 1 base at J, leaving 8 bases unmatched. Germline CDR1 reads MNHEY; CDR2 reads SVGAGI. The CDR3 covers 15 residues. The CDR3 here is CASLRSGQGNTEAFF. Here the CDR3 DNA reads TGTGCCAGCCTCCGCTCGGGACAGGGGAACACTGAAGCTTTCTTT.

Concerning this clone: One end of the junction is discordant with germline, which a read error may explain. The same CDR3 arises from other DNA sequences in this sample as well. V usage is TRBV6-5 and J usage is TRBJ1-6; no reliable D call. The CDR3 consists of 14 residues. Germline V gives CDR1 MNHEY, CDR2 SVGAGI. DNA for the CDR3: TGTGCCATATCCATAGGCAGCGATAATTCACCCCTTCACTTT. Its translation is CAISIGSDNSPLHF.